These 31 T cell receptor beta chains share one sample of origin, sequenced in a study of OX40 agonist ivuxolimab in advanced cancers. The protocol was immunoSEQ multiplex PCR, while the TCRdb copy is restricted to in-frame clones and leaves out a portion. The sample carries around 71,000 clones, about 86% recorded once. The specimen was CD4+ or CD8+ T cells sorted from blood, collected in a trial of the OX40 agonist ivuxolimab. The source is an adult with an advanced solid tumor such as melanoma, head and neck, liver or kidney cancer.

This sequence joins TRBV5-1 and TRBJ2-3; 8 bases match TRBD2. The CDR3 runs to 15 residues. Trimming at V came to 0 bases and at J to 5 bases, leaving 5 bases not matched to a gene. CDR1 SGHRS and CDR2 YFSETQ come from the germline V gene. The CDR3 DNA reads as TGCGCCAGCAGCTTGGCCGGTCTAGCGGGAGATACGCAGTATTTT. Its protein product is CASSLAGLAGDTQYF.

The chain has TRBV6-5 and TRBJ2-6; D tentatively reads TRBD1 or TRBD2 (5 bases each). Germline lookup yields CDR1 MNHEY and CDR2 SVGAGI. The CDR3 runs to 14 residues. Trimming pared 6 bases from V and 0 bases from J, leaving 6 bases between. In DNA, the CDR3 is TGTGCCAGCAGGGGACCCTCTGGGGCCAACGTCCTGACTTTC. Translating gives CASRGPSGANVLTF.

This chain links TRBV29-1 with TRBJ2-3; the match to TRBD2 covers 12 bases. CDR1 SQVTM and CDR2 ANQGSEA come from the germline V gene. The V segment lost 5 bases and the J segment 4 bases; nucleotides outside the gene matches: 4. The CDR3 runs 14 residues. CDR3 sequence reads: CSVSGLAGSDTQYF. Here the CDR3 DNA reads TGCAGCGTTTCCGGACTAGCGGGATCAGATACGCAGTATTTT.

This clone was picked up one time. The rearrangement links TRBV11-3 to TRBJ2-5, with 11 bases that match TRBD1. The CDR3 sequence is 15 residues long. V trimming: 5 bases; J trimming: 3 bases; junction bases outside the gene matches: 5. Looked up from germline, CDR1 is SGHNT and CDR2 is YENEEA. As DNA, the CDR3 is TGTGCCAGCAGCCTGGGACAGGGGGAGGAAGAGACCCAGTACTTC. Translated, it gives CASSLGQGEEETQYF.

V gene TRBV28 combines with J gene TRBJ2-7; tentatively, D is TRBD2 (6 bases). CDR3 length: 14 residues. Trimming shortened V by 6 bases and J by 5 bases, and 17 bases separated the two germline ends. The V gene's germline CDR1 is MDHEN and CDR2 SYDVKM. The CDR3, as DNA: TGTGCCAGCAGAGGAGGGGTCTTTATCCACGAGCAGTACTTC. Translated, it gives CASRGGVFIHEQYF.

This chain joins TRBV2 and TRBJ1-4, with D possibly matching TRBD1 (5 bases). Trimming removed 5 bases from V and 8 bases from J, with 15 bases in between. Germline lookup yields CDR1 SNHLY and CDR2 FYNNEI. The CDR3 runs to 14 residues. This chain's CDR3 is CASSRPGRGEKLFF. The CDR3 DNA is TGTGCCAGCAGTAGGCCAGGGAGAGGGGAAAAACTGTTTTTT. The complete variable domain, with remaining parts taken from reference TRBV2 and TRBJ1-4, reads EPEVTQTPSHQVTQMGQEVILRCVPISNHLYFYWYRQILGQKVEFLVSFYNNEISEKSEIFDDQFSVERPDGSNFTLKIRSTKLEDSAMYFCASSRPGRGEKLFFGSGTQLSVL.

To note about this clone: The sample has other DNA sequences that encode this CDR3 too. The chain joins TRBV30 to TRBJ1-4; D is unresolved. Deletions cut 3 bases from V and 5 bases from J, with 13 bases between. Germline values: CDR1 GTSNPN, CDR2 SVGIG (reference sequence). CDR3 size: 14 residues. CDR3 protein: CAWSPGRINEKLFF. The CDR3 DNA reads as TGTGCCTGGAGCCCGGGCAGGATAAATGAAAAACTGTTTTTT.

The gene calls are TRBV27 and TRBJ1-2; TRBD1 matches at 7 bases. J gave up 2 bases and V 8 bases, and 11 bases lay outside the gene matches. The germline V gene has CDR1 MNHEY and CDR2 SMNVEV (reference sequence). The CDR3 has 15 amino acids. CDR3 coding DNA: TGTGCCAGCTTACGAGTCAAAGGGGGCAACTATGGCTACACCTTC. Translation gives CASLRVKGGNYGYTF.

The rearrangement uses TRBV7-3 and TRBJ2-2; 7 bases are shared with TRBD2. The CDR3 has 15 residues. Per the germline V gene, CDR1 is SGHTA and CDR2 is FQGTGA. V lost 2 bases, J lost 1 base, and 1 base stayed unmatched. Here the CDR3 DNA reads TGTGCCAGCAGCTTAGGACTAGGGAACACCGGGGAGCTGTTTTTT. Its translation is CASSLGLGNTGELFF.

The chain is built from TRBV28 and TRBJ2-2; D not resolved. Germline V gene data show CDR1 as MDHEN and CDR2 as SYDVKM. The V end was cut by 3 bases, the J end by 6 bases, with 5 bases between. The length of the CDR3 is 12 residues. CDR3 amino acids: CASSLVAGELFF. The CDR3 nucleotides are TGTGCCAGCAGTTTGGTGGCCGGGGAGCTGTTTTTT.

The chain carries TRBV7-9 and TRBJ1-1; D ambiguous. Germline CDR1 is SEHNR and CDR2 is FQNEAQ (reference sequence). Trimming took off 6 bases at V and 8 bases at J, with 13 bases between the two ends. The length of the CDR3 is 12 residues. CDR3 amino acids: CASSNMGREAFF. DNA of the CDR3: TGTGCCAGCAGTAATATGGGAAGAGAAGCTTTCTTT.

The chain combines TRBV25-1 with TRBJ2-2; 9 bases line up with TRBD2. V was pared by 3 bases and J by 1 base, with 3 bases of the junction left unmatched. CDR3 length: 16 residues. Germline values: CDR1 MGHDK, CDR2 SYGVNS. The CDR3 DNA reads TGTGCCAGCAGTGATCCTAGCGGGAAGAACACCGGGGAGCTGTTTTTT. Translating gives CASSDPSGKNTGELFF. Based on the CDR3 plus reference TRBV25-1 and TRBJ2-2, the full variable domain is EADIYQTPRYLVIGTGKKITLECSQTMGHDKMYWYQQDPGMELHLIHYSYGVNSTEKGDLSSESTVSRIRTEHFPLTLESARPSHTSQYLCASSDPSGKNTGELFFGEGSRLTVL.

This chain joins TRBV6-6 and TRBJ2-3, with 10 nucleotides matching TRBD2. Germline CDR1 and CDR2: MNHNY and SVGAGI (reference sequence). The CDR3 loop spans 16 amino acids. With 2 bases clipped from V and 5 bases from J, the junction kept 7 bases outside the gene matches. The CDR3: CASSYRTSGGGDTQYF. As DNA, the CDR3 is TGTGCCAGCAGTTACCGGACTAGCGGAGGGGGAGATACGCAGTATTTT.

The rearrangement uses TRBV18 and TRBJ2-7; 7 bases line up with TRBD1. CDR3 length equals 15 residues. Looked up from germline, CDR1 is KGHSH and CDR2 is LQKENI. V lost 5 bases to trimming and J lost 5 bases; unmatched junction nucleotides: 12. The CDR3 DNA reads as TGTGCCAGCTCAAGCGCGACAGGGACCTTGGACGAGCAGTACTTC. It encodes CASSSATGTLDEQYF.

This chain connects TRBV4-3 to TRBJ2-3; D is undetermined. V lost 1 base and J lost 0, with 5 bases in between. This CDR3 spans 14 amino acids. Germline V lookup: CDR1 LGHNA, CDR2 YSLEER. CDR3 coding DNA: TGCGCCAGCAGCCAAGGCGCCAGCACAGATACGCAGTATTTT. This gives the protein CASSQGASTDTQYF.

The rearrangement joins TRBV30 to TRBJ2-5, with D tentatively TRBD1 or TRBD2 (5 bases each). Between the trimmed V and J ends, which lost 5 bases and 1 base, there was a span of 11 bases. This CDR3 contains 13 residues. CDR1 GTSNPN and CDR2 SVGIG come from the germline V gene (reference sequence). The DNA for the CDR3 is TGTGCCTGGTCCCGAGGGGCCCAAGAGACCCAGTACTTC. It encodes CAWSRGAQETQYF.

This chain links TRBV7-2 with TRBJ2-5; 8 bases are a match to TRBD1. CDR1 and CDR2 from the germline V gene are SGHTA and FQGNSA. The CDR3 is 14 amino acids. V shed 1 base, J shed 5 bases, and the junction held 3 bases outside the gene matches. The CDR3 DNA sequence: TGTGCCAGCAGCTTAGATACAGGGGGGGAGACCCAGTACTTC. Protein sequence: CASSLDTGGETQYF.

The rearrangement uses TRBV5-6 and TRBJ2-7; 9 bases are a match to TRBD2. The trim removed 3 bases at V and 4 bases at J, leaving 5 bases unmatched. The CDR3 has 14 amino acids. Germline V gene lookup returns CDR1 SGHDT and CDR2 YYEEEE. The CDR3 nucleotides read TGTGCCAGCAGCTCGACTAGCGGTACGTACGAGCAGTACTTC. This translates into CASSSTSGTYEQYF.

This clone was seen more than once but under ten times. The rearrangement links TRBV5-5 to TRBJ2-5; a weak D match, TRBD2 (6 bases). The CDR3 has 14 residues. CDR1 and CDR2 from the germline V gene are SGHKS and YYEKEE (reference sequence). Trimming took off 3 bases at V and 4 bases at J, with 13 bases between the two ends. The CDR3 region is CASSSRGSLETQYF. CDR3 DNA: TGTGCCAGCAGCTCGCGGGGTAGCTTAGAGACCCAGTACTTC.

This chain links TRBV30 with TRBJ2-5; 7 positions agree with TRBD2. Gene TRBJ2-7 matches the end of the DNA better, so the J call may be wrong. The germline CDR1 and CDR2 sequences are GTSNPN and SVGIG (reference sequence). This CDR3 region has 15 residues. DNA for the CDR3: TGTGCCTGGAGACTCTCCGGGACTAACTCCTACGAGCAGTACTTC. Protein product: CAWRLSGTNSYEQYF.

V and J are TRBV25-1 and TRBJ2-1, with 7 bases that match TRBD2. The germline V gene encodes CDR1 MGHDK and CDR2 SYGVNS. V was pared by 2 bases and J by 6 bases, with 10 bases of the junction left unmatched. The CDR3 runs 16 residues. This CDR3 reads CASSELAEVGRNEQFF. CDR3 in DNA: TGTGCCAGCAGTGAACTAGCGGAGGTAGGGCGCAATGAGCAGTTCTTC.

The V and J genes are TRBV5-4 and TRBJ1-2; D unresolved. Germline CDR1 and CDR2: SGHNT and YYREEE (reference sequence). The CDR3 has 13 amino acids. The V end was cut by 0 bases, the J end by 8 bases, with 11 bases between. The CDR3 spells CASSLDLGQGYTF. In DNA, the CDR3 is TGTGCCAGCAGCTTGGATCTCGGGCAAGGCTACACCTTC.

The J gene is TRBJ2-7, the V gene TRBV19; TRBD1 might be the D (5 bases). Germline lookup yields CDR1 LNHDA and CDR2 SQIVND (reference sequence). The length of the CDR3 is 14 residues. Deletions cut 2 bases from V and 5 bases from J, with 13 bases between. In nucleotides, the CDR3 is TGTGCCAGTAGTATAAACCCAGGGATCCACGAGCAGTACTTC. Amino acid sequence: CASSINPGIHEQYF.

J is TRBJ2-2 and V is TRBV10-3; 7 positions agree with TRBD1. J was trimmed by 4 bases and V by 5 bases; bases with no gene match: 4. The CDR3 spans 14 residues. Germline assignment: CDR1 ENHRY and CDR2 SYGVKD. The CDR3 nucleotides are TGTGCCATCAGTACCGGGACAGCCACCGGGGAGCTGTTTTTT. This translates into CAISTGTATGELFF.

The gene calls are TRBV29-1 and TRBJ2-3; a possible D gene is TRBD2 (7 bases). Germline CDR1 is SQVTM and CDR2 is ANQGSEA. V was cut by 5 bases and J by 6 bases, with 18 bases left in between. This CDR3 has 14 residues. The CDR3 nucleotides read TGCAGCGTTCTGGTAGCGGAGGGGGGGGATACGCAGTATTTT. This sequence encodes CSVLVAEGGDTQYF.

This clone was observed a few times. V gene TRBV7-2 combines with J gene TRBJ2-5; 9 bases match TRBD1. The junction had 1 base not matched to a gene; V was cut back by 0 bases and J by 2 bases. Germline-derived CDR1 and CDR2 are SGHTA and FQGNSA. The CDR3 covers 15 residues. In DNA, the CDR3 is TGTGCCAGCAGCTTAGCCGGGACAGGGCAAGAGACCCAGTACTTC. It specifies CASSLAGTGQETQYF.

This clone has only a few counts. The J gene is TRBJ2-7, the V gene TRBV15; 7 bases line up with TRBD1. The CDR3 sequence is 15 residues long. Trimming removed 3 bases from V and 3 bases from J; junction bases left unmatched: 8. Per germline, CDR1 LNHNV and CDR2 YYDKDF (reference sequence). CDR3 in amino acids: CATSSLRGSGYEQYF. CDR3 DNA sequence: TGTGCCACCAGCAGCCTCAGGGGGAGTGGCTACGAGCAGTACTTC. Variable domain in full (rest from reference TRBV15 and TRBJ2-7): DAMVIQNPRYQVTQFGKPVTLSCSQTLNHNVMYWYQQKSSQAPKLLFHYYDKDFNNEADTPDNFQSRRPNTSFCFLDIRSPGLGDTAMYLCATSSLRGSGYEQYFGPGTRLTVT.

This clone was seen a handful of times. This same CDR3 is encoded by further DNA sequences in the sample. V is TRBV6-5 and J is TRBJ1-5, with 7 bases aligning to TRBD1. The germline CDR1 and CDR2 sequences are MNHEY and SVGAGI. V shed 5 bases, J shed 2 bases, and the junction held 3 bases outside the gene matches. The CDR3 totals 14 residues. The CDR3 DNA reads TGTGCCAGCAGTCCGAGGGGGCGCAATCAGCCCCAGCATTTT. Residues: CASSPRGRNQPQHF.

V is TRBV2 and J is TRBJ2-2; 8 bases match TRBD2. With 3 bases clipped from V and 1 base from J, the junction kept 1 base outside the gene matches. The CDR3 spans 15 residues. Per germline, CDR1 SNHLY and CDR2 FYNNEI. Here the CDR3 DNA reads TGTGCCAGCAGTGAGAGCGGGGGGAACACCGGGGAGCTGTTTTTT. As protein: CASSESGGNTGELFF.

DNA of the CDR3: TGTGCCAGCAGTGCGCGGGGGGGATCGAGCTCCTACGAGCAGTACTTC. Translated, it gives CASSARGGSSSYEQYF. The rearrangement joins TRBV7-9 to TRBJ2-7; 9 nucleotides align to TRBD2. Trimming took 6 bases from V and 0 from J; bases not matched to a gene: 9. CDR1 SEHNR and CDR2 FQNEAQ come from the germline V gene (reference sequence). The CDR3 sequence is 16 residues long.

The chain uses TRBV28 and TRBJ1-2, with a tentative D call TRBD1 (6 bases). The CDR3 runs 13 residues. Trimming took off 11 bases at V and 7 bases at J, with 20 bases between the two ends. Germline lookup yields CDR1 MDHEN and CDR2 SYDVKM. The CDR3 region has the DNA TGTGCCGGTCGACAGACCTTGGGGGCTGGCTACACCTTC. It encodes CAGRQTLGAGYTF.